The 17 T cell receptor beta chains reported below all come from one sample, sequenced in a study of shared clonotypes between healthy human individuals. Naive CD8 cells lacked CD45RO and underwent positive selection for CCR7, leaving out terminally differentiated effector memory CD45RA+ cells. Generated by immunoSEQ multiplex PCR, the TCRdb table keeps only in-frame clones and is missing some. This sample has around 2,000,000 clones, with about 92% found just once. The sample was naive CD8+ T cells from PBMCs. The receptor source for this set is a man younger than 35 in good health. Some clones in this sample may be carry-over from other donors' samples.

This chain links TRBV7-6 with TRBJ2-2; D remains unclear. The V end was cut by 5 bases, the J end by 6 bases, with 13 bases between. CDR1 is SGHVS and CDR2 is FNYEAQ in the germline V gene. CDR3 length equals 14 residues. The CDR3: CASSPEGRSGELFF. Written as DNA, the CDR3 is TGTGCCAGCAGCCCAGAAGGCCGTTCCGGGGAGCTGTTTTTT.

Worth noting for this clone: Other nucleotide sequences in the sample specify the same CDR3. The chain employs TRBV5-8 and TRBJ1-2; D unresolved. Germline CDR1 SGHTS, CDR2 YDEGEE. The CDR3 consists of 17 residues. V dropped 4 bases and J dropped 3 bases, with 22 bases sitting between them. CDR3 nucleotides: TGTGCCAGCAGCCTGGAAGGGAGAACCCTTGAGGACTATGGCTACACCTTC. Its protein is CASSLEGRTLEDYGYTF.

This clone showed up just once. The rearrangement links TRBV29-1 to TRBJ2-7, with TRBD1 matching 8 bases. The CDR3 has 15 residues. Germline-derived CDR1 and CDR2 are SQVTM and ANQGSEA. J lost 2 bases, V lost 1 base, and 7 bases had no gene match. The CDR3 here is CSVEVGGTGAYEQYF. CDR3 nucleotides: TGCAGCGTTGAAGTAGGGGGGACAGGAGCCTACGAGCAGTACTTC.

About this clone: Other nucleotide sequences from this sample produce the same CDR3. For the CDR3, the DNA is TGTGCCAGCAGTGAAAGAGGGGGCTCATACAATGAGCAGTTCTTC. It codes for CASSERGGSYNEQFF. This chain uses TRBV2 with TRBJ2-1; 7 bases align to TRBD1. The CDR3 runs to 15 residues. Trimming at V came to 2 bases and at J to 4 bases, leaving 5 bases not matched to a gene. Looked up from germline, CDR1 is SNHLY and CDR2 is FYNNEI.

The gene calls are TRBV29-1 and TRBJ2-6, with a tentative D call TRBD1 (6 bases). V was shortened by 8 bases and J by 0 bases, with 17 bases between the two germline ends. This CDR3 has 16 residues. Germline values: CDR1 SQVTM, CDR2 ANQGSEA. Written as DNA, the CDR3 is TGCAGCCTAAACAGGGATCCACACTCTGGGGCCAACGTCCTGACTTTC. Protein: CSLNRDPHSGANVLTF.

The rearrangement links TRBV6-1 to TRBJ2-7; 8 bases map to TRBD1. V lost 1 base, J lost 4 bases, and 9 bases stayed unmatched. The CDR3 loop spans 16 amino acids. Germline CDR1 reads MNHNS; CDR2 reads SASEGT. This CDR3 reads CASSEGPRGRGYEQYF. The CDR3 DNA reads as TGTGCCAGCAGTGAAGGGCCCAGGGGGCGCGGGTACGAGCAGTACTTC.

The chain employs TRBV2 and TRBJ1-2; D is unclear. V was trimmed by 0 bases and J by 5 bases, leaving 16 bases between them. This CDR3 spans 16 amino acids. Looked up from germline, CDR1 is SNHLY and CDR2 is FYNNEI. In DNA, the CDR3 is TGTGCCAGCAGTGAAGCGCTTGTGCAGCAGCGGTATGGCTACACCTTC. This encodes CASSEALVQQRYGYTF.

This clone appeared once. The CDR3 sequence: CASSPPKLPGLGSYEQYF. The CDR3 DNA is TGTGCCAGCTCACCACCAAAACTACCGGGACTTGGGAGCTACGAGCAGTACTTC. The rearrangement joins TRBV18 to TRBJ2-7; a weak D match, TRBD2 (6 bases). This CDR3 spans 18 amino acids. Germline CDR1 is KGHSH and CDR2 is LQKENI. Trimming took off 0 bases at V and 3 bases at J, with 21 bases between the two ends.

The chain employs TRBV28 and TRBJ2-1; D is ambiguous. The V end was cut by 8 bases, the J end by 0 bases, with 14 bases between. The CDR3 loop spans 15 amino acids. Germline V lookup: CDR1 MDHEN, CDR2 SYDVKM. The CDR3 region is CASDDPRSSYNEQFF. CDR3 nucleotides: TGTGCCAGCGACGACCCAAGAAGCTCCTACAATGAGCAGTTCTTC.

This chain uses TRBV30 with TRBJ2-7; the D gene is possibly TRBD1 (6 bases). The ends were cut back, 2 bases at V and 3 bases at J, with 14 bases in the middle. The CDR3 totals 14 residues. CDR1 is GTSNPN and CDR2 is SVGIG in the germline V gene (reference sequence). This CDR3 reads CAWSRTRGGYEQYF. As DNA, the CDR3 is TGTGCCTGGAGTCGAACTCGAGGGGGCTACGAGCAGTACTTC.

The J gene is TRBJ2-1, the V gene TRBV9; TRBD1 or TRBD2 may be the D gene (5 bases each). V shed 0 bases and J shed 5 bases, with 12 bases lying between them. CDR3 length: 15 residues. Germline values: CDR1 SGDLS, CDR2 YYNGEE. The CDR3 loop reads CASSVGEGWNNEQFF. CDR3 sequence (DNA): TGTGCCAGCAGCGTAGGAGAGGGGTGGAACAATGAGCAGTTCTTC.

The chain carries TRBV5-6 and TRBJ2-1; perhaps TRBD1 as D (5 bases). There are 12 residues in the CDR3. V gave up 4 bases and J gave up 12 bases, with 14 bases separating them. Germline V lookup: CDR1 SGHDT, CDR2 YYEEEE. The CDR3 spells CASSQSGQGQFF. DNA of the CDR3: TGTGCCAGCAGCCAATCGGGCCAGGGGCAGTTCTTC.

This sequence joins TRBV7-9 and TRBJ2-7; the D is unclear. The CDR3 spans 14 residues. Trimming pared 3 bases from V and 3 bases from J, leaving 12 bases between. Germline values: CDR1 SEHNR, CDR2 FQNEAQ (reference sequence). The CDR3 loop reads CASSLTDGSYEQYF. The CDR3 nucleotides read TGTGCCAGCAGCTTGACGGACGGCAGCTACGAGCAGTACTTC.

This rearrangement joins TRBV19 to TRBJ2-7; possibly TRBD1 or TRBD2 for D (5 bases each). Germline V gene sequence: CDR1 LNHDA, CDR2 SQIVND (reference sequence). Trimming removed 9 bases at V and 7 bases at J, with 25 bases between. The CDR3 is 15 amino acids. The CDR3 region is CASAGDGTREWEQYF. The CDR3, as DNA: TGTGCCAGCGCCGGGGACGGGACGAGGGAATGGGAGCAGTACTTC. The full variable domain, its missing parts supplied by reference TRBV19 and TRBJ2-7, is DGGITQSPKYLFRKEGQNVTLSCEQNLNHDAMYWYRQDPGQGLRLIYYSQIVNDFQKGDIAEGYSVSREKKESFPLTVTSAQKNPTAFYLCASAGDGTREWEQYFGPGTRLTVT.

The CDR3 DNA is TGCGCCAGCAGCACCTTCGACAGGGTGAATTTCAATGAGCAGTTCTTC. It codes for CASSTFDRVNFNEQFF. The chain joins TRBV5-1 to TRBJ2-1; 7 bases agree with TRBD1. The V gene's germline CDR1 is SGHRS and CDR2 YFSETQ. The V gene end was trimmed by 4 bases and the J gene end by 6 bases; junction bases not matched to a gene: 13. CDR3 length: 16 amino acids.

The V call is TRBV19, the J call TRBJ2-1, with a weak D call TRBD2 (6 bases). Trimming cost V 3 bases and J 7 bases, with 16 bases left between them. The CDR3 is made up of 15 amino acids. Germline-derived CDR1 and CDR2 are LNHDA and SQIVND (reference sequence). CDR3 loop: CASSILTSQGNEQFF. The CDR3 DNA reads TGTGCCAGTAGTATCCTCACTAGCCAAGGTAATGAGCAGTTCTTC. Using reference TRBV19 and TRBJ2-1 for the parts outside the CDR3, the full variable domain is DGGITQSPKYLFRKEGQNVTLSCEQNLNHDAMYWYRQDPGQGLRLIYYSQIVNDFQKGDIAEGYSVSREKKESFPLTVTSAQKNPTAFYLCASSILTSQGNEQFFGPGTRLTVL.

V is TRBV9 and J is TRBJ2-1, with D unresolved. Germline CDR1 is SGDLS and CDR2 is YYNGEE. This CDR3 region has 14 residues. V was clipped by 7 bases and J by 0 bases, with 11 bases between them. The CDR3 nucleotides read TGTGCCAGCGATGGGTCCAGCTCCTACAATGAGCAGTTCTTC. Translated, it gives CASDGSSSYNEQFF.